Listed below are T cell receptor beta chains from one sample, sequenced in a study of blood T cell repertoires in COVID-19. Assay used: immunoSEQ multiplex PCR; TCRdb lists only in-frame clones, some missing. Among about 180,000 clones listed, 80% to 90% were seen once. Sequencing was done on a sample of peripheral blood. Receptors were obtained from a man in his fifties or sixties with active or convalescent COVID-19. CDR3s include the opening cysteine and the closing phenylalanine or tryptophan. The order of the fields is clone size, V gene, D gene, J gene, CDR3 protein, CDR3 DNA. D genes are given only for firm matches. Clone size is not always given. Where it is, it says once, few, many or a class for expanded clones.

>NA|TRBV7-9|NA|TRBJ1-5
CASSLRDNQPQHF
TGTGCCAGCAGCTTGAGGGACAATCAGCCCCAGCATTTT
>NA|TRBV29-1|TRBD2|TRBJ2-1
CSVWTSGTYEQFF
TGCAGCGTCTGGACTAGCGGGACCTATGAGCAGTTCTTC
>NA|TRBV5-1|TRBD2|TRBJ2-1
CASSRQEGLAGNNEQFF
TGCGCCAGCAGCCGACAGGAGGGACTAGCGGGGAACAATGAGCAGTTCTTC
>NA|TRBV27|NA|TRBJ2-2
CASSPDSTGELFF
TGTGCCAGCAGTCCTGACAGCACCGGGGAGCTGTTTTTT
>NA|TRBV10-3|NA|TRBJ2-3
CATQQGGTTDTQYF
TGTGCCACCCAACAGGGTGGGACCACAGATACGCAGTATTTT
>NA|TRBV28|TRBD1|TRBJ1-2
CASSSGQGYYGYTF
TGTGCCAGCAGTTCGGGACAGGGGTACTATGGCTACACCTTC
>NA|TRBV27|TRBD2|TRBJ2-7
CASNSGRNYF
TGTGCCAGCAATAGCGGGAGAAACTACTTC
>few|TRBV7-3|TRBD1|TRBJ2-1
CASSVDRGDEQFF
TGTGCCAGCAGCGTAGACAGGGGCGATGAGCAGTTCTTC
>NA|TRBV5-4|NA|TRBJ2-4
CASSLATGPKNIQYF
TGTGCCAGCAGCTTGGCTACAGGGCCCAAAAACATTCAGTACTTC
>NA|TRBV2|NA|TRBJ2-2
CASSERANTGELFF
TGTGCCAGCAGTGAACGGGCGAACACCGGGGAGCTGTTTTTT
>NA|TRBV7-9|NA|TRBJ1-2
CASSYGDRPYGYTF
TGTGCCAGCAGCTACGGTGACAGGCCCTATGGCTACACCTTC
>few|TRBV5-5|NA|TRBJ1-2
CASSLLDTGYTF
TGTGCCAGCAGCTTGCTGGACACTGGCTACACCTTC
>NA|TRBV3-1/TRBV3-2|NA|TRBJ2-1
CASSQARLSSYNEQFF
TGTGCCAGCAGCCAAGCGAGGCTCAGCTCCTACAATGAGCAGTTCTTC
>NA|TRBV6-2/TRBV6-3|NA|TRBJ1-1
CASSYLRGANTEAFF
TGTGCCAGCAGTTACTTACGGGGGGCGAACACTGAAGCTTTCTTT
>NA|TRBV3-1/TRBV3-2|NA|TRBJ2-5
CASTSTSQETQYF
TGTGCCAGCACCTCGACTAGCCAAGAGACCCAGTACTTC
>NA|TRBV5-4|TRBD2|TRBJ2-1
CARDLAGEGNEQFF
TGTGCCAGAGACCTAGCGGGGGAGGGGAATGAGCAGTTCTTC
>NA|TRBV30|TRBD2|TRBJ2-5
CAWSFSGGVETQYF
TGTGCCTGGAGTTTTAGCGGGGGGGTTGAGACCCAGTACTTC
>NA|TRBV19|TRBD1|TRBJ1-4
CASTRQGSEKLFF
TGTGCCAGTACCAGACAGGGTAGCGAAAAACTGTTTTTT
>NA|TRBV7-9|TRBD2|TRBJ2-7
CASTLGPSGTQQYF
TGTGCCAGCACCCTAGGGCCTAGCGGGACCCAGCAGTACTTC
>NA|TRBV4-1|NA|TRBJ2-7
CASSQDPARRLYEQYF
TGCGCCAGCAGCCAAGATCCCGCTAGGAGGCTCTACGAGCAGTACTTC
>NA|TRBV6-5|NA|TRBJ2-5
CASSYSGSRGETQYF
TGTGCCAGCAGTTACTCTGGTAGCCGCGGAGAGACCCAGTACTTC
>NA|TRBV11-2|NA|TRBJ2-7
CASSLNTAGSAEQYF
TGTGCCAGCAGCTTAAATACCGCAGGGTCGGCCGAGCAGTACTTC
>once|TRBV2|NA|TRBJ2-5
CASMTDSRETQYF
TGTGCCAGCATGACGGACAGTAGAGAGACCCAGTACTTC
>NA|TRBV10-3|NA|TRBJ2-1
CAISVGRINGNEQFF
TGTGCCATCAGTGTTGGGAGGATCAATGGCAATGAGCAGTTCTTC
>NA|TRBV5-5|NA|TRBJ2-3
CASSLASGADTDTQYF
TGTGCCAGCAGCTTGGCCAGTGGGGCCGACACAGATACGCAGTATTTT
>NA|TRBV11-2|TRBD1|TRBJ1-2
CASSPLQGQAIYGYTF
TGTGCCAGCAGCCCCTTGCAGGGACAGGCGATTTATGGCTACACCTTC
>NA|TRBV2|TRBD1|TRBJ1-2
CASSAGRGNTNGYTF
TGTGCCAGCAGTGCTGGCAGGGGGAATACTAATGGCTACACCTTC
>NA|TRBV29-1|NA|TRBJ2-1
CSGAGTPSSYNEQFF
TGCAGCGGCGCCGGGACACCGAGCTCCTACAATGAGCAGTTCTTC
>NA|TRBV6-1|NA|TRBJ1-3
CASSEVKGWTSGNTIYF
TGTGCCAGCAGTGAAGTGAAGGGGTGGACCTCTGGAAACACCATATATTTT
>NA|TRBV19|NA|TRBJ1-1
CAARQNTEAFF
TGTGCCGCAAGACAGAACACTGAAGCTTTCTTT
>NA|TRBV9|NA|TRBJ1-6
CASSVGAGVGSPLHF
TGTGCCAGCAGCGTAGGTGCGGGGGTGGGTTCACCCCTCCACTTT
>NA|TRBV6-5|NA|TRBJ2-5
CASSTRQAETQYF
TGTGCCAGCAGTACCCGACAGGCGGAGACCCAGTACTTC
>many|TRBV5-5|TRBD2|TRBJ2-1
CASSLGLAGDEQFF
TGTGCCAGCAGCTTGGGACTAGCGGGAGACGAGCAGTTCTTC
>NA|TRBV4-3|NA|TRBJ2-7
CASSQGSRGPFEQYF
TGCGCCAGCAGCCAAGGGTCCAGGGGACCCTTCGAGCAGTACTTC
>NA|TRBV7-3|TRBD2|TRBJ2-1
CASSLTPGTSEQFF
TGTGCCAGCAGCTTAACTCCCGGGACTAGTGAGCAGTTCTTC
>once|TRBV6-2/TRBV6-3|TRBD2|TRBJ2-5
CASSPTGEGLGETQYF
TGTGCCAGCAGCCCAACCGGGGAGGGCCTCGGGGAGACCCAGTACTTC
>NA|TRBV25-1|TRBD2|TRBJ2-2
CASIRSGSLNTGELFF
TGTGCCAGCATCCGGAGCGGGAGCCTGAACACCGGGGAGCTGTTTTTT
>NA|TRBV3-1/TRBV3-2|NA|TRBJ2-5
CASSSPEETQYF
TGTGCCAGCAGCTCGCCGGAAGAGACCCAGTACTTC
>NA|TRBV18|NA|TRBJ2-5
CASSPPQVQETQYF
TGTGCCAGCTCACCGCCTCAGGTACAAGAGACCCAGTACTTC
>NA|TRBV11-2|NA|TRBJ1-1
CASSFSTGGRGYNTEAFF
TGTGCCAGCAGCTTCTCGACGGGTGGACGGGGTTATAACACTGAAGCTTTCTTT
>NA|TRBV4-1|NA|TRBJ2-1
CASSQAEAGGQYNEQFF
TGCGCCAGCAGCCAAGCCGAGGCCGGGGGGCAATACAATGAGCAGTTCTTC
>NA|TRBV6-1|TRBD2|TRBJ2-5
CASSEGVAGVGGETQYF
TGTGCCAGCAGTGAAGGGGTAGCGGGGGTGGGCGGAGAGACCCAGTACTTC
>once|TRBV9|TRBD1|TRBJ2-5
CASSDRQGGIETQYF
TGTGCCAGCAGCGACAGACAGGGGGGGATCGAGACCCAGTACTTC
>NA|TRBV6-5|NA|TRBJ2-7
CASTSGDGKQYF
TGTGCCAGCACCTCGGGGGACGGAAAGCAGTACTTC
>NA|TRBV15|NA|TRBJ1-1
CATSAEQGQNTEAFF
TGTGCCACCAGCGCCGAACAGGGACAGAACACTGAAGCTTTCTTT
>many|TRBV6-5|NA|TRBJ2-7
CASRPRGGGEQYF
TGTGCCAGCAGGCCCCGAGGGGGGGGCGAGCAGTACTTC
>NA|TRBV15|TRBD1|TRBJ1-4
CATSRAPGQINEKLFF
TGTGCCACCAGCAGAGCCCCGGGACAGATAAATGAAAAACTGTTTTTT
>NA|TRBV9|TRBD2|TRBJ2-1
CASSVVPSGVSNEQFF
TGTGCCAGCAGCGTAGTTCCTAGCGGGGTTAGTAATGAGCAGTTCTTC
>NA|TRBV9|NA|TRBJ1-2
CASSVAQGSSYGYTF
TGTGCCAGCAGCGTAGCTCAGGGCAGTAGCTATGGCTACACCTTC
>few|TRBV19|TRBD2|TRBJ2-2
CASSISTSPGGELFF
TGTGCCAGTAGTATTTCGACTAGCCCCGGGGGGGAGCTGTTTTTT
>NA|TRBV6-5|NA|TRBJ1-5
CASRPQGGDQPQHF
TGTGCCAGCAGACCACAAGGGGGTGATCAGCCCCAGCATTTT
>NA|TRBV2|TRBD1|TRBJ1-2
CASRPGTGHGYTF
TGTGCCAGCAGACCCGGGACAGGGCATGGCTACACCTTC
>NA|TRBV10-3|NA|TRBJ1-2
CAISESAGKGDTNYGYTF
TGTGCCATCAGTGAGTCCGCGGGAAAAGGCGATACTAACTATGGCTACACCTTC
>NA|TRBV24-1|TRBD1|TRBJ1-3
CATSEAPGTGGSGNTIYF
TGTGCCACCAGTGAAGCTCCCGGGACAGGGGGCTCTGGAAACACCATATATTTT
>NA|TRBV5-6|NA|TRBJ1-2
CASSRDYGYTF
TGTGCCAGCAGCCGGGACTATGGCTACACCTTC
>once|TRBV19|NA|TRBJ2-5
CASSIAQNQETQYF
TGTGCCAGTAGTATAGCTCAGAACCAAGAGACCCAGTACTTC
>NA|TRBV10-3|NA|TRBJ1-1
CAISEDGRRTEAFF
TGTGCCATCAGTGAGGACGGAAGGAGGACTGAAGCTTTCTTT
>NA|TRBV4-2|TRBD1|TRBJ1-1
CASSPVTGEITEAFF
TGTGCCAGCAGCCCCGTCACAGGGGAAATAACTGAAGCTTTCTTT
>NA|TRBV11-2|TRBD2|TRBJ2-7
CASSGRLAGEAYEQYF
TGTGCCAGCAGCGGGAGACTAGCGGGAGAAGCCTACGAGCAGTACTTC